This TCR beta chain was captured by sequencing in a study of blood T cell repertoires in COVID-19. The germline V gene encodes CDR1 MNHEY and CDR2 SVGEGT. V lost 4 bases, J lost 2 bases, and 1 base stayed unmatched. The CDR3 contains 15 residues. The assay was immunoSEQ multiplex PCR, and TCRdb's table has in-frame clones only and misses some. This repertoire shows 60,000 to 65,000 clones, approximately 80% found once; its top ten account for roughly 10%. This TCR was sampled from a man aged 45-65 years with COVID-19, enrolled during active disease. The source material was peripheral blood. J is TRBJ2-7 and V is TRBV6-2 or TRBV6-3, with TRBD2 matching 14 bases. CDR3 in DNA: TGTGCCAGCAGTTTGGGACTAGCGGGAGCCTACGAGCAGTACTTC. It codes for CASSLGLAGAYEQYF.